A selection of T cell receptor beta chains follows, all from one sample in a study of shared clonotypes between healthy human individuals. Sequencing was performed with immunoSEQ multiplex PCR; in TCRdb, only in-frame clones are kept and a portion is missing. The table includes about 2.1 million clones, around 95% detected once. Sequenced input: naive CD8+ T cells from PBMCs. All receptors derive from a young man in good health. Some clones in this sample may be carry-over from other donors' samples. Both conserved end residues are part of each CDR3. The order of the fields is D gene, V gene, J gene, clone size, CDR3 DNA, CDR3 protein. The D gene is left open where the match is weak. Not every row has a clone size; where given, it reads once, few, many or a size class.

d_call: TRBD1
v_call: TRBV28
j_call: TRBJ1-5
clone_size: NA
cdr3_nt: TGTGCCAGCAGTCCACCGGGACAGGGCCTCAATCAGCCCCAGCATTTT
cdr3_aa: CASSPPGQGLNQPQHF

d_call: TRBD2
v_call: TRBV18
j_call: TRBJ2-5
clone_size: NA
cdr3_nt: TGTGCCAGCGGACCCCCTAGCGGGAGGGCCCGAGAGACCCAGTACTTC
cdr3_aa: CASGPPSGRARETQYF

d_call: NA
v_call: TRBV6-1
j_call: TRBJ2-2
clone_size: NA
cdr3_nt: TGTGCCAGCAGTGAACAACAGTCGGCCGGGGAGCTGTTTTTT
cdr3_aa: CASSEQQSAGELFF

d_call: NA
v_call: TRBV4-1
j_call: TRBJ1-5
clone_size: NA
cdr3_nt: TGCGCCAGCAGCTCTCACAGGGAGAATCAGCCCCAGCATTTT
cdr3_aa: CASSSHRENQPQHF

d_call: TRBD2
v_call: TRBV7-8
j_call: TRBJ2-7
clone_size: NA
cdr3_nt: TGTGCCAGCAGCTTATCAAGCGGGAGGGGTAACGAGCAGTACTTC
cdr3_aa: CASSLSSGRGNEQYF

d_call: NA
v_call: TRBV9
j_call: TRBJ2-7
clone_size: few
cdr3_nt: TGTGCCAGTTCTTCCAACTCCTACGAGCAGTACTTC
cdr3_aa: CASSSNSYEQYF

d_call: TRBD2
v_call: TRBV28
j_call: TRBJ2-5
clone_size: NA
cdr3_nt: TGTGCCAGCACGGGGGGAGGGGAAATGGCAGAGACCCAGTACTTC
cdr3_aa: CASTGGGEMAETQYF

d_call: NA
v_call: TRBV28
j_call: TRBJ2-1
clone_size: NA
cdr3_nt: TGTGCCAGCAGTTTCAGAGAGTATGAGCAGTTCTTC
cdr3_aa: CASSFREYEQFF

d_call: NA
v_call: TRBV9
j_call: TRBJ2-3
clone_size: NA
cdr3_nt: TGTGCCAGCAGCGTAGTCGAGGGAGATACGCAGTATTTT
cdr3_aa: CASSVVEGDTQYF

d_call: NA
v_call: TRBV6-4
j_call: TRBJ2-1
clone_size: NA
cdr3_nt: TGTGCCAGCAGTGACTGGCCTAGTGGGGAAAATGAGCAGTTCTTC
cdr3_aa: CASSDWPSGENEQFF

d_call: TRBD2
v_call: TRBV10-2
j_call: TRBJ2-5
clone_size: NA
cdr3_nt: TGCGCCAGCAGGACCTATTCGGCTAGCGGGAGGGCCTTTGAGACCCAGTACTTC
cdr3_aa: CASRTYSASGRAFETQYF

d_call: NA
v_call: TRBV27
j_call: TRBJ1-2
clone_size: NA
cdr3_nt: TGTGCCAGCAGTCCCTACCGATGGACGGAATCTAACTATGGCTACACCTTC
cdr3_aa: CASSPYRWTESNYGYTF

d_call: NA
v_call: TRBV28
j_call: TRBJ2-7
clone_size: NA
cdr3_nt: TGTGCCAGCAGTTTAACCCCGGAGGCCTACGAGCAGTACTTC
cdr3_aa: CASSLTPEAYEQYF

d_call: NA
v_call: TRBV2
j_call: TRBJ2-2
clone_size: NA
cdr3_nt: TGTGCCAGCAGCGTGGGATATAACACCGGGGAGCTGTTTTTT
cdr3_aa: CASSVGYNTGELFF

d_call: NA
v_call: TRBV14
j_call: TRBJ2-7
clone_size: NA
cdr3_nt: TGTGCCAGCAGCCCGGGACTCGAGCCCTCCTACGAGCAGTACTTC
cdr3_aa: CASSPGLEPSYEQYF

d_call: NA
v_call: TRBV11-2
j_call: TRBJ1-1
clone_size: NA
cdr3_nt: TGTGCCAGCAGCTCCGATATCGCCACTGAAGCTTTCTTT
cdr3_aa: CASSSDIATEAFF

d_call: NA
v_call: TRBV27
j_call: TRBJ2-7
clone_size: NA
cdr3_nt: TGTGCCAGCAAGGTCCGGGGCCCCTTCTACGAGCAGTACTTC
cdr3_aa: CASKVRGPFYEQYF

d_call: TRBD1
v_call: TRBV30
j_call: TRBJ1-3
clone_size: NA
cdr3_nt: TGTGCCTGGAGCGGACAGGGATCTGGAAACACCATATATTTT
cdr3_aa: CAWSGQGSGNTIYF

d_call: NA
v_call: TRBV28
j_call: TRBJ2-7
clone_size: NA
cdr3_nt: TGTGCCAGCAGTTTCCCTCGGCAGCTCAACGAGCAGTACTTC
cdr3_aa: CASSFPRQLNEQYF

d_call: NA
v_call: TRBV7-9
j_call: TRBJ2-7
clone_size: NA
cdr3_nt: TGTGCCAGCAGCTCAGACGGGACCTACGAGCAGTACTTC
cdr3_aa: CASSSDGTYEQYF

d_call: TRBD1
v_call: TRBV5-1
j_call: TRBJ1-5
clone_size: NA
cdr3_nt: TGCGCCAGCAGCTTGGAGCCGACAGGGGCGGTCGGTCAGCCCCAGCATTTT
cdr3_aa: CASSLEPTGAVGQPQHF

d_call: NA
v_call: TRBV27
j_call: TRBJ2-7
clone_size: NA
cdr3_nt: TGTGCCAGCAGTTCCACGGGAACCTACGAGCAGTACTTC
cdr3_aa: CASSSTGTYEQYF

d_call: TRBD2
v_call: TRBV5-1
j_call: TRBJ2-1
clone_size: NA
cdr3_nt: TGCGCCAGCAGCCCGCGACTAGCGGGAGGCAATGAGCAGTTCTTC
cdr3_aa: CASSPRLAGGNEQFF

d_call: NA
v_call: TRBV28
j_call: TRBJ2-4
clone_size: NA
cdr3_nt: TGTGCCAGCAGTTTCCCCCCAGGACCAGGGGCCAAAAACATTCAGTACTTC
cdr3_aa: CASSFPPGPGAKNIQYF

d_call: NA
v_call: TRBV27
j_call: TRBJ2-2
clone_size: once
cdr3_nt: TGTGCCAGCAGTTTAGCGGGATGGGCCGGGGAGCTGTTTTTT
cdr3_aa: CASSLAGWAGELFF

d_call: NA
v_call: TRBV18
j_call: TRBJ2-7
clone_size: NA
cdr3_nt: TGTGCCAGCTCACCCAACAGGGACTCCTACGAGCAGTACTTC
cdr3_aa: CASSPNRDSYEQYF

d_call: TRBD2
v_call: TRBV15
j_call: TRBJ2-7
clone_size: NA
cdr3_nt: TGTGCCACCAGCAGAGGAATGGGACTAGCGGCCTACGAGCAGTACTTC
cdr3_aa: CATSRGMGLAAYEQYF

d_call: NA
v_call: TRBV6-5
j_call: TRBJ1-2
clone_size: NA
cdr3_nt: TGTGCCAGCAGTCCGGGTGGTATCTATGGCTACACCTTC
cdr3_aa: CASSPGGIYGYTF

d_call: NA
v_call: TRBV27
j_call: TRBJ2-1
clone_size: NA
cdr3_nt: TGTGCCAGCAGTTTAGGAAGTTCCTACAATGAGCAGTTCTTC
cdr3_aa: CASSLGSSYNEQFF

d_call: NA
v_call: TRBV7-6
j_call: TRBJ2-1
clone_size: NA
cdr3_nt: TGTGCCAGCAGCTTAGAAGGGCCCTACAATGAGCAGTTCTTC
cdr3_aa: CASSLEGPYNEQFF

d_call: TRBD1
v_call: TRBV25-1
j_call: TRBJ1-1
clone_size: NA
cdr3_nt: TGTGCCAGCAGAGCTCGACAGGGAGGGAACACTGAAGCTTTCTTT
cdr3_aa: CASRARQGGNTEAFF

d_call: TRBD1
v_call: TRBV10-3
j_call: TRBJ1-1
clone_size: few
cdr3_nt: TGTGCCATCATCTCCGGGACAGGGCCGAAAACTGAAGCTTTCTTT
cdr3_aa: CAIISGTGPKTEAFF

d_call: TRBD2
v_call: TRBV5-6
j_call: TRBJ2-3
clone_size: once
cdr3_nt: TGTGCCAGCAGCTTGGGTCTAGCGGGGAACACAGATACGCAGTATTTT
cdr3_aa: CASSLGLAGNTDTQYF

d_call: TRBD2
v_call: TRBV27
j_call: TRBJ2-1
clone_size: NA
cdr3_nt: TGTGCCAGCAGTTTAATGGCGGCGGGAGCCTACAATGAGCAGTTCTTC
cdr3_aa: CASSLMAAGAYNEQFF

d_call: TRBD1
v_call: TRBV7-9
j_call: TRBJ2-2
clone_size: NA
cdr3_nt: TGTGCCAGCAGCTCCACCGGGACAGGGTTAACCGGGGAGCTGTTTTTT
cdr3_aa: CASSSTGTGLTGELFF

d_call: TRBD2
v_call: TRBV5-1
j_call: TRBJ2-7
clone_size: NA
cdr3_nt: TGCGCCAGCAGCTTAATATCCCGGGAGGGCCCGAGGGAGCAGTACTTC
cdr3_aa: CASSLISREGPREQYF

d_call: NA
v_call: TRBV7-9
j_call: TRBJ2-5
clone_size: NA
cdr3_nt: TGTGCCAGCAGCTTGCACGGGGAGACCCAGTACTTC
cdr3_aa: CASSLHGETQYF

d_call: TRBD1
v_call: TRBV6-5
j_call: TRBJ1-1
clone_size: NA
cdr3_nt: TGTGCCAGCAGTTACTCGATAGGGGGCCCCGCTTTCTTT
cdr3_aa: CASSYSIGGPAFF

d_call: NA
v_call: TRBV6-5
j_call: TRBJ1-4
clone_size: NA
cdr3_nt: TGTGCCAGCAGGATAGGTCTACGGAATGAAAAACTGTTTTTT
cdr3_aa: CASRIGLRNEKLFF

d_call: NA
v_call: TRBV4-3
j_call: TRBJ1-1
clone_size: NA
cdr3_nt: TGCGCCAGCAGCCAAGGTGAACAGGGTATGGTCACTGAAGCTTTCTTT
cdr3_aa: CASSQGEQGMVTEAFF

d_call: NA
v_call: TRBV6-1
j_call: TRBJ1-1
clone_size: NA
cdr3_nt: TGTGCCAGCATTAGCGCAGGTAGGAACACTGAAGCTTTCTTT
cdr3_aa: CASISAGRNTEAFF

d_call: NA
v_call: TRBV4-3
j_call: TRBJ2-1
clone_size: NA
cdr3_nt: TGCGCCAGCAGCCAAGGGGCGGCCTGGGAAGATGAGCAGTTCTTC
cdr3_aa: CASSQGAAWEDEQFF

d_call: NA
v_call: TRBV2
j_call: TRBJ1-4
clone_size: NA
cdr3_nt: TGTGCCAGCACCGGGTCTAGAAATGAAAAACTGTTTTTT
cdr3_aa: CASTGSRNEKLFF

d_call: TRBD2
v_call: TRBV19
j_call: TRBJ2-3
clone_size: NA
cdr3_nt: TGTGCCAGTAGTCCGAGGACTAGCGGGACGCAGTATTTT
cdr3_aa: CASSPRTSGTQYF

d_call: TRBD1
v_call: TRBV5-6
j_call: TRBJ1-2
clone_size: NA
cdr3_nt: TGTGCCAGCAGCTTAGGACAGGGAGGCTATGGCTACACCTTC
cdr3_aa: CASSLGQGGYGYTF